The present T cell receptor (beta chain) was sequenced within a study of blood T cell repertoires in COVID-19. Study-level information: The samples span acute and convalescent COVID-19 from the United States, Italy and Spain. T cells, B-cell-depleted T cells, or PBMCs provided the cDNA or gDNA that served as material.

The V segment lost 5 bases and the J segment 3 bases; nucleotides outside the gene matches: 6. Per germline, CDR1 SGHNT and CDR2 YENEEA. This CDR3 contains 16 residues. This clone was counted a single time. This table comes from immunoSEQ multiplex PCR, and its TCRdb copy is limited to in-frame clones, with some not included. The repertoire holds around 160,000 clones, with just under 90% as singletons. Input material: peripheral blood. This sequence originates from a woman aged 70-85 years with COVID-19, enrolled during active disease. The chain combines TRBV11-3 with TRBJ2-3; 12 bases agree with TRBD2. Here the CDR3 reads CASSVSLAGGTDTQYF. CDR3 bases: TGTGCCAGCAGCGTCTCCCTAGCGGGGGGGACAGATACGCAGTATTTT.